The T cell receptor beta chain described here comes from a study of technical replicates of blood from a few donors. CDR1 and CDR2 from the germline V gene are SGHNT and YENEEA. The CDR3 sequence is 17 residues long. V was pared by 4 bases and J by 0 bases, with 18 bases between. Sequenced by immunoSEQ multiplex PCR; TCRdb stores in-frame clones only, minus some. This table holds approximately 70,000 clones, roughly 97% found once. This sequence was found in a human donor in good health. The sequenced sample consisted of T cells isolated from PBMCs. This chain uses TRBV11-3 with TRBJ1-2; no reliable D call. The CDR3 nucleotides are TGTGCCAGCAGCTCCTCGCGCGACCGGGGTCCTAACTATGGCTACACCTTC. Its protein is CASSSSRDRGPNYGYTF.